These 17 T cell receptor beta chains were sequenced from one sample in a study of Ad26.COV2.S vaccination and SARS-CoV-2 variants (dated by TCRdb to the early 2020s). The treatment or condition label, as the study defines it: roughly 20 received Ad26.COV2.S at low or high dose, single or two shots; 5 received placebo; per-sample allocation not given. Repertoires of vaccine and placebo recipients were sequenced from samples taken on day 63 after the first injection. The receptor library was made with the immunoSEQ multiplex PCR assay. TCRdb limited this immuneACCESS table to in-frame rearrangements with V and J called. A share of clones is missing; checked studies link under half to unresolved V genes, and the rest is unexplained. Counted in this sample were around 300,000 clones; roughly 90% of them appeared once. The ten largest clones add up to about 5% of the sample. The sample consisted of peripheral blood, taken in a trial of Ad26.COV2.S vaccine versus placebo. These receptors came from a person between 18 and 59 years old who received the Ad26.COV2.S COVID-19 vaccine or a placebo.

The rearrangement uses TRBV6-5 and TRBJ2-2; weak D call: TRBD1 (6 bases). The CDR3 consists of 14 residues. The V and J ends lost 4 bases and 4 bases respectively, with 10 bases between them. CDR1 is MNHEY and CDR2 is SVGAGI in the germline V gene. In DNA form, the CDR3 reads TGTGCCAGCAGTTGGACAGTGGGCACCGGGGAGCTGTTTTTT. Encoded protein: CASSWTVGTGELFF.

V gene TRBV27 combines with J gene TRBJ1-6; TRBD1 aligns across 8 bases. The ends lost 7 bases at V and 7 bases at J; junction bases unmatched: 6. This CDR3 spans 14 amino acids. Germline CDR1 and CDR2: MNHEY and SMNVEV (reference sequence). DNA for the CDR3: TGTGCCAGCATGAACAGGGGGGGGAATTCACCCCTCCACTTT. Translated, it gives CASMNRGGNSPLHF.

The V call is TRBV21-1, the J call TRBJ1-5. TRBV21-1 is annotated as a pseudogene. This CDR3 region has 18 residues. CDR3 sequence reads: CASSKAKTWSRDNQPQHF. The CDR3 DNA sequence: TGTGCCAGCAGCAAAGCTAAGACCTGGTCCCGAGATAATCAGCCCCAGCATTTT.

The chain employs TRBV6-6 and TRBJ2-2; 12 nucleotides agree with TRBD1. V lost 5 bases and J lost 6; bases outside the gene matches: 13. Germline lookup yields CDR1 MNHNY and CDR2 SVGAGI (reference sequence). The CDR3 has 18 residues. The CDR3 DNA follows: TGTGCCAGCAGTCGTCGGGACAGGGGGCGAGGGTTTCCCGGGGAGCTGTTTTTT. Translating it yields CASSRRDRGRGFPGELFF.

This chain connects TRBV19 to TRBJ2-4; TRBD1 aligns across 7 bases. With V trimmed by 5 bases and J by 5 bases, 6 bases remained unmatched. CDR1 and CDR2 from the germline V gene are LNHDA and SQIVND (reference sequence). The CDR3 covers 14 residues. CDR3 amino acids: CASSLGQLENIQYF. The CDR3, as DNA: TGTGCCAGTAGTTTGGGACAGTTAGAAAACATTCAGTACTTC.

The J gene is TRBJ2-2, the V gene TRBV5-5, with 9 positions matching TRBD2. The length of the CDR3 is 17 residues. Germline V gene data show CDR1 as SGHKS and CDR2 as YYEKEE (reference sequence). Unmatched junction bases numbered 13, after V lost 4 bases and J lost 6 bases. Here the CDR3 DNA reads TGTGCCAGCAGCGACCGTTCCGGGACTAGCAGTGCCGGGGAGCTGTTTTTT. Its translation: CASSDRSGTSSAGELFF.

The genes are TRBV2 and TRBJ1-2; 9 bases align to TRBD1. Germline V gene sequence: CDR1 SNHLY, CDR2 FYNNEI. V gave up 4 bases and J gave up 4 bases; unmatched junction bases: 16. The CDR3 totals 18 residues. The CDR3 DNA sequence: TGTGCCAGCAGTGGTTCGTTCGGGACAGGGACCTACTTCTATGGCTACACCTTC. Translation gives CASSGSFGTGTYFYGYTF.

V gene TRBV28 combines with J gene TRBJ1-1, with D possibly being TRBD1 (5 bases). The CDR3 covers 15 residues. V was trimmed by 1 base and J by 4 bases, leaving 13 bases between them. Germline V gene lookup returns CDR1 MDHEN and CDR2 SYDVKM. This CDR3 reads CASSLSLSRVTEAFF. The DNA of the CDR3 is TGTGCCAGCAGTTTATCTCTGAGCAGGGTCACTGAAGCTTTCTTT.

The chain joins TRBV28 to TRBJ1-4; D ambiguous. V dropped 5 bases and J dropped 4 bases, with 17 bases sitting between them. Germline V gene sequence: CDR1 MDHEN, CDR2 SYDVKM. The CDR3 consists of 16 residues. The CDR3 DNA is TGTGCCAGCAGTCCTCCGGTGGCAGACCTTAATGAAAAACTGTTTTTT. Its protein is CASSPPVADLNEKLFF.

The chain couples TRBV13 to TRBJ1-2; the match to TRBD1 covers 7 bases. CDR3 length: 14 amino acids. V was pared by 5 bases and J by 8 bases, with 11 bases of the junction left unmatched. Germline CDR1 reads PRHDT; CDR2 reads FYEKMQ (reference sequence). CDR3 bases: TGTGCCAGCAGCCTACAGGGGATGAACCGCGGCTACACCTTC. It translates to CASSLQGMNRGYTF.

CDR3 loop: CASSASLEAFF. In DNA form, the CDR3 reads TGTGCCAGCAGTGCCTCACTTGAAGCTTTCTTT. The chain combines TRBV2 with TRBJ1-1; D ambiguous. Germline V gene sequence: CDR1 SNHLY, CDR2 FYNNEI. The CDR3 extends over 11 amino acids. V shed 4 bases and J shed 7 bases, with 7 bases lying between them.

The rearrangement links TRBV6-2 or TRBV6-3 to TRBJ2-1; D might be TRBD1 or TRBD2, each matching 6 bases. CDR1 is MNHEY and CDR2 is SVGEGT in the germline V gene. Trimming removed 2 bases at V and 8 bases at J, with 25 bases between. The CDR3 extends over 18 amino acids. CDR3 residues: CASSYPTPGGPPHYEQFF. The CDR3 DNA follows: TGTGCCAGCAGTTACCCCACACCCGGGGGCCCGCCTCACTATGAGCAGTTCTTC.

The chain links TRBV9 to TRBJ1-1; D unresolved. V dropped 0 bases and J dropped 1 base, with 16 bases sitting between them. Germline CDR1 reads SGDLS; CDR2 reads YYNGEE. CDR3 length: 17 residues. DNA for the CDR3: TGTGCCAGCAGCGTAGATCCCAGGTTGGGAGCGAACACTGAAGCTTTCTTT. This codes for CASSVDPRLGANTEAFF. The full variable domain, its missing parts supplied by reference TRBV9 and TRBJ1-1, is DSGVTQTPKHLITATGQRVTLRCSPRSGDLSVYWYQQSLDQGLQFLIQYYNGEERAKGNILERFSAQQFPDLHSELNLSSLELGDSALYFCASSVDPRLGANTEAFFGQGTRLTVV.

This chain uses TRBV7-2 with TRBJ1-2; TRBD1 matches 7 bases. The germline V gene has CDR1 SGHTA and CDR2 FQGNSA. The CDR3 length is 13 residues. The V gene end was trimmed by 3 bases and the J gene end by 8 bases; junction bases not matched to a gene: 6. CDR3 nucleotide sequence: TGTGCCAGCAGCTTCGGACAGGAGGAGGGCTACACCTTC. This translates into CASSFGQEEGYTF.

The gene calls are TRBV7-8 and TRBJ1-5; possible D gene TRBD1, 5 bases. There are 16 residues in the CDR3. The V gene's germline CDR1 is SGHVS and CDR2 FQNEAQ. With 5 bases removed from V and 0 bases from J, the gap between germline ends came to 14 bases. The chain's CDR3 is CASSPNRGDSNQPQHF. The CDR3 nucleotides are TGTGCCAGCAGCCCCAATAGAGGGGATAGCAATCAGCCCCAGCATTTT.

This clone was counted a single time. The genes are TRBV29-1 and TRBJ2-3; 9 bases map to TRBD1. V lost 7 bases to trimming and J lost 7 bases; unmatched junction nucleotides: 12. Germline-derived CDR1 and CDR2 are SQVTM and ANQGSEA. The length of the CDR3 is 14 residues. DNA for the CDR3: TGCAGCGCAGAGACCGGGACAGGGTCATATACGCAGTATTTT. Translated, it gives CSAETGTGSYTQYF.

The chain has TRBV5-4 and TRBJ1-6; unclear D gene. Trimming pared 0 bases from V and 7 bases from J, leaving 8 bases between. In germline, CDR1 is SGHNT, CDR2 YYREEE (reference sequence). This CDR3 region has 14 residues. The CDR3 spells CASSLDLRNSPLHF. In nucleotides, the CDR3 is TGTGCCAGCAGCTTGGATTTAAGAAATTCACCCCTCCACTTT.